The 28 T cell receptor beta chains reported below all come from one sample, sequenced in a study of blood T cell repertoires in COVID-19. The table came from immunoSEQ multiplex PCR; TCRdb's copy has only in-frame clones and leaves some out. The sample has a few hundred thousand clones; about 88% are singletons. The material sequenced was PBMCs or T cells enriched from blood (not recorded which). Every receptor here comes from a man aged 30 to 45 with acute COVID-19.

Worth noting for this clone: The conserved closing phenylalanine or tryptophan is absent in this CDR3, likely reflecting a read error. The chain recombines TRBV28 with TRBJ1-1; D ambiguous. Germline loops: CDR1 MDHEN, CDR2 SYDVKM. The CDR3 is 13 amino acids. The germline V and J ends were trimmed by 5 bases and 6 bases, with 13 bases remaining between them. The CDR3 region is CASSLIPLAEAFY. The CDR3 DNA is TGTGCCAGCAGTCTAATCCCCTTAGCTGAAGCTTTCTAT.

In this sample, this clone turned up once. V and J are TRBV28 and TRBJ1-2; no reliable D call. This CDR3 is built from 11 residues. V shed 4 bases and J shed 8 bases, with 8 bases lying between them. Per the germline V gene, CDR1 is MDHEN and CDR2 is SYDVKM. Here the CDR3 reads CASSSLLGYTF. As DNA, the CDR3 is TGTGCCAGCAGTTCCCTCTTAGGCTACACCTTC.

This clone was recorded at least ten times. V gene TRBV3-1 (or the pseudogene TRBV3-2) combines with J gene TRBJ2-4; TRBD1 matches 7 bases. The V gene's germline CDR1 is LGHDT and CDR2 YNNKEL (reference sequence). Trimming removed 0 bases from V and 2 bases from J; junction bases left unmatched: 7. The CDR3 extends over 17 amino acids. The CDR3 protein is CASSQDPQGISKNIQYF. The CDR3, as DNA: TGTGCCAGCAGCCAAGACCCACAGGGGATCTCCAAAAACATTCAGTACTTC.

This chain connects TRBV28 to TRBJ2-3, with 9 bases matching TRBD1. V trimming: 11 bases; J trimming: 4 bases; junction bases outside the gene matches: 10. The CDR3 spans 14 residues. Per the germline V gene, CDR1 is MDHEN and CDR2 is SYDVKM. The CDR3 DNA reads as TGTGCCGGACAGGGGACGGCTTTCCCAGATACGCAGTATTTT. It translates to CAGQGTAFPDTQYF.

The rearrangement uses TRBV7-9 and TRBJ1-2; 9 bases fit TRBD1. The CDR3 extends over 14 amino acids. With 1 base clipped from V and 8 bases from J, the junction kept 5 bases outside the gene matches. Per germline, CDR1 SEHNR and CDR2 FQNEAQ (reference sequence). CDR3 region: CASSLGTGVQGYTF. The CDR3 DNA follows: TGTGCCAGCAGCTTAGGGACAGGGGTGCAGGGCTACACCTTC.

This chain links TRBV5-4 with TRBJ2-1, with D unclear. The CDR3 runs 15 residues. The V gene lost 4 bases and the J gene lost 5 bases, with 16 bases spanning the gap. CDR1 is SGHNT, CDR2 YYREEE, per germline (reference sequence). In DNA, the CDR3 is TGTGCCAGCAGCGCCGGGTCAATAGCTAACAATGAGCAGTTCTTC. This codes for CASSAGSIANNEQFF.

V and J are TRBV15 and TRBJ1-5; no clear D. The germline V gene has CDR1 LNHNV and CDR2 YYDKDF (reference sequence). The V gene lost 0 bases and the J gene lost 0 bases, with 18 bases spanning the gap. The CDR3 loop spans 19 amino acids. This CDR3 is CATSRDYGGRLNSNQPQHF. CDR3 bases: TGTGCCACCAGCAGAGATTACGGCGGCCGGCTTAATAGCAATCAGCCCCAGCATTTT.

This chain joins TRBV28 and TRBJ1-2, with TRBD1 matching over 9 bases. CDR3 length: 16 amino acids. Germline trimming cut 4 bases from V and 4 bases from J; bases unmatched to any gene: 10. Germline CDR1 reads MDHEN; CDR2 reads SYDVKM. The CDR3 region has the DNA TGTGCCAGCAGTTCGGCCGGGACAGGGAATATCTATGGCTACACCTTC. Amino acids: CASSSAGTGNIYGYTF.

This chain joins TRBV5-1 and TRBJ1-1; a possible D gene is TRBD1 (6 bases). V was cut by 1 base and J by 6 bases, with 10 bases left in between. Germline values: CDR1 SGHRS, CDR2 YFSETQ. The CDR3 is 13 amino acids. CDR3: CASSLQGMPEAFF. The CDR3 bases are TGCGCCAGCAGCTTGCAGGGGATGCCTGAAGCTTTCTTT.

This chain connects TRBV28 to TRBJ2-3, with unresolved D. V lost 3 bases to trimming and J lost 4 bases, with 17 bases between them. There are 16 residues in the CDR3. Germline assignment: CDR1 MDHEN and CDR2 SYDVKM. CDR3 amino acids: CASSFSRSLEADTQYF. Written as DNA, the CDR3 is TGTGCCAGCAGTTTTTCCCGATCTTTAGAGGCAGATACGCAGTATTTT.

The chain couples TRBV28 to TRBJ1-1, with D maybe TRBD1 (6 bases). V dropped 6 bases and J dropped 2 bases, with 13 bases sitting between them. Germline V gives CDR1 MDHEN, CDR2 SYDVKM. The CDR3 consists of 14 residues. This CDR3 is CASSTYRENTEAFF. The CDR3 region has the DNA TGTGCCAGCAGCACTTACAGGGAAAACACTGAAGCTTTCTTT.

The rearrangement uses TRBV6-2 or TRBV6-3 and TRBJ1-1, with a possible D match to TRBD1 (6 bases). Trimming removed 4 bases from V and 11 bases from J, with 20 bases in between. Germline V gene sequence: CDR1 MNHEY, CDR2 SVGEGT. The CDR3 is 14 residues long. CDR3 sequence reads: CASSSPDRLLAAFF. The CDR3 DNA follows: TGTGCCAGCAGTTCCCCCGACAGGTTGCTTGCGGCTTTCTTT.

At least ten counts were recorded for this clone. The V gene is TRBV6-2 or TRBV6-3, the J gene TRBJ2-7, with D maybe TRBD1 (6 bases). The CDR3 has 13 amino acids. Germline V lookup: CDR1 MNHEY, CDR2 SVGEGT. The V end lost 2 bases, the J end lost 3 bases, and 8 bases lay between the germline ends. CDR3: CASSYRDNYEQYV. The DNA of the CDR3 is TGTGCCAGCAGTTACCGGGACAACTACGAGCAGTACGTC.

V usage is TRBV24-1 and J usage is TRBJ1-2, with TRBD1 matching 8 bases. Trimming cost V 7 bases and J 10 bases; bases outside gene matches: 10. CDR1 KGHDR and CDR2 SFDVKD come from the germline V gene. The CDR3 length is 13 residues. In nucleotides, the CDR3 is TGTGCCACCAGCGACAGGGGAGCGGAAGACTACACCTTC. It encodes CATSDRGAEDYTF.

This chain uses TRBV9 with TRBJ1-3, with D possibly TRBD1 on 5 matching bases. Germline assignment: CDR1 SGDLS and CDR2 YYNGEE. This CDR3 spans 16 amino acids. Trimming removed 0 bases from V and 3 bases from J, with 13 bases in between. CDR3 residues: CASSVVGDGVGNTIYF. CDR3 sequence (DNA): TGTGCCAGCAGCGTAGTAGGGGATGGGGTTGGAAACACCATATATTTT.

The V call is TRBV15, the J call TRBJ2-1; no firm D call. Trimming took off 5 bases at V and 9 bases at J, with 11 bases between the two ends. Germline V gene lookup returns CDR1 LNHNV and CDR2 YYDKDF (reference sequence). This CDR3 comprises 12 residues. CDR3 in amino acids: CATSPQTFEQFF. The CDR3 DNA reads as TGTGCCACCAGCCCTCAGACATTTGAGCAGTTCTTC.

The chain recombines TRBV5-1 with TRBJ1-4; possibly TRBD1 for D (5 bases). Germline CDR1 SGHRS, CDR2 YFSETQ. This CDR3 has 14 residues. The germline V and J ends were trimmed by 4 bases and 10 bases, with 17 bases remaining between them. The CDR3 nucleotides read TGCGCCAGCAGCCCCACCCCCTCGGGGGGAAAACTGTTTTTT. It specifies CASSPTPSGGKLFF.

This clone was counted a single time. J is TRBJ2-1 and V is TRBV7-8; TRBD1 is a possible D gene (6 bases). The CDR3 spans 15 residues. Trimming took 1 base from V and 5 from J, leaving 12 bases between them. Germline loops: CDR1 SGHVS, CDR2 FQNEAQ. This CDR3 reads CASSLGWGQHNEQFF. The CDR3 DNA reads TGTGCCAGCAGCTTAGGATGGGGGCAGCACAATGAGCAGTTCTTC.

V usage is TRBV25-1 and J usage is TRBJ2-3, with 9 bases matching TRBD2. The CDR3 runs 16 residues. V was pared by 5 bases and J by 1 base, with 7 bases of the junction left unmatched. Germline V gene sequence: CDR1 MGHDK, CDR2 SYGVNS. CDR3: CASSPSLAGGTDTQYF. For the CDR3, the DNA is TGTGCCAGCAGTCCCTCCTTAGCGGGGGGCACAGATACGCAGTATTTT.

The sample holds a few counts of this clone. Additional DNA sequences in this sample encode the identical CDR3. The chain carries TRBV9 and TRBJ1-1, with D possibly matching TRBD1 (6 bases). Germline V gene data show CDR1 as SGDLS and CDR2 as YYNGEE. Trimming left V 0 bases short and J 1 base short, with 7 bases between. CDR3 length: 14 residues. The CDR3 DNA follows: TGTGCCAGCAGCGTAGGGGGGCGGAACACTGAAGCTTTCTTT. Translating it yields CASSVGGRNTEAFF.

The CDR3 DNA follows: TGTGCCAGCAGCTTAGGAGGGCGCACTGAAGCTTTCTTT. Translated: CASSLGGRTEAFF. The V gene is TRBV7-3, the J gene TRBJ1-1, with D unclear. The germline CDR1 and CDR2 sequences are SGHTA and FQGTGA. CDR3 length equals 13 residues. Deletions cut 2 bases from V and 4 bases from J, with 8 bases between. Complete variable domain (other parts from reference TRBV7-3 and TRBJ1-1): GAGVSQTPSNKVTEKGKYVELRCDPISGHTALYWYRQSLGQGPEFLIYFQGTGAADDSGLPNDRFFAVRPEGSVSTLKIQRTERGDSAVYLCASSLGGRTEAFFGQGTRLTVV.

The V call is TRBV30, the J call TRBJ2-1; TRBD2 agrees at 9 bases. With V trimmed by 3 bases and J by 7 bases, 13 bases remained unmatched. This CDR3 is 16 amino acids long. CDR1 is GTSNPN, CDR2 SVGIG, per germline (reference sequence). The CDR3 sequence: CAWRVQISGSWNEQFF. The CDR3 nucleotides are TGTGCCTGGAGGGTTCAGATTAGCGGGAGCTGGAATGAGCAGTTCTTC.

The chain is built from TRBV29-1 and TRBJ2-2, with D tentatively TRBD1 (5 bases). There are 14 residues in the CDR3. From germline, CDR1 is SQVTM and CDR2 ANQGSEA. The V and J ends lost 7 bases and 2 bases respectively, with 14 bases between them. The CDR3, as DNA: TGCAGCGCTGCGTTCGACAGTAACACCGGGGAGCTGTTTTTT. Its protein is CSAAFDSNTGELFF.

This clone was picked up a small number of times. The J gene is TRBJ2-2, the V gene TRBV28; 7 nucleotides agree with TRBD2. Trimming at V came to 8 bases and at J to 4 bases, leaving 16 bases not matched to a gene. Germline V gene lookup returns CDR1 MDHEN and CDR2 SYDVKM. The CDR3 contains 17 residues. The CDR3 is CASFRRGLVARTGELFF. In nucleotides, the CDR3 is TGTGCCAGCTTTAGACGAGGACTAGTCGCTCGCACCGGGGAGCTGTTTTTT.

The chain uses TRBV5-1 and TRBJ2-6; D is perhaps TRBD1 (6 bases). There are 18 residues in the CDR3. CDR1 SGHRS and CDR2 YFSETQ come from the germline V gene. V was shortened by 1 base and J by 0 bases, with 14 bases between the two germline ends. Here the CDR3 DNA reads TGCGCCAGCAGCTTGTATTCGGTAGGGGGCTCTGGGGCCAACGTCCTGACTTTC. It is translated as CASSLYSVGGSGANVLTF.

The chain's CDR3 is CASSYTRVVNSPLHF. For the CDR3, the DNA is TGTGCCAGCAGTTATACGAGGGTAGTGAATTCACCCCTCCACTTT. This chain links TRBV6-5 with TRBJ1-6; D remains ambiguous. Germline CDR1 MNHEY, CDR2 SVGAGI. V lost 3 bases and J lost 7, with 13 bases in between. The CDR3 sequence is 15 residues long.

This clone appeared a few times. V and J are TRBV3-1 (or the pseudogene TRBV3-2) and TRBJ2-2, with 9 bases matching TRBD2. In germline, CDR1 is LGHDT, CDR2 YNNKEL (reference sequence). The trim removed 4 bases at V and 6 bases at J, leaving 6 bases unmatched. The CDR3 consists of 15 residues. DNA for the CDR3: TGTGCCAGCAGCCGGAGGACTAGCGTCTCCGGGGAGCTGTTTTTT. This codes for CASSRRTSVSGELFF.

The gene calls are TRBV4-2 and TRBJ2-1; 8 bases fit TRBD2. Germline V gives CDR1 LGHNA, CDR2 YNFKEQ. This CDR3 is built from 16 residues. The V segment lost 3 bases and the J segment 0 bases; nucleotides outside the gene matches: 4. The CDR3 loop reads CASSQPGRGSYNEQFF. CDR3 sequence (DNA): TGTGCCAGCAGCCAGCCCGGGAGGGGCTCCTACAATGAGCAGTTCTTC.